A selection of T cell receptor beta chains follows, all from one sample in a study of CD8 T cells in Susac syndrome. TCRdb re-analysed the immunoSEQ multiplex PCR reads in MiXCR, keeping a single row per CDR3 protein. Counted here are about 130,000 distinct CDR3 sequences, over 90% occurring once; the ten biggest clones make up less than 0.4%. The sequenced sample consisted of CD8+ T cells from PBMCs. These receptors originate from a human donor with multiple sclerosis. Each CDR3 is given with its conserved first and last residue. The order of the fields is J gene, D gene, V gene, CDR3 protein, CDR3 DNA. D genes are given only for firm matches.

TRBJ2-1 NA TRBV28 CASILSSGVGEQFF TGTGCCAGCATCCTAAGTTCAGGGGTAGGTGAGCAGTTCTTC
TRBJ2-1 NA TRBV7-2 CASSVNPGRNYNEQFF TGTGCCAGCAGCGTGAACCCGGGCCGCAATTACAATGAGCAGTTCTTC
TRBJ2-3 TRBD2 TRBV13 CASSLPGSGRADTQYF TGTGCCAGCAGCCTTCCCGGTAGCGGGAGGGCAGATACGCAGTATTTT
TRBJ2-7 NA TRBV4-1 CASSQTPGHRYEQYF TGCGCCAGCAGCCAAACTCCGGGACACCGATACGAGCAGTACTTC
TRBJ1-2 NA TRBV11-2 CASSLGGAGEHGYTF TGTGCCAGCAGCTTAGGGGGAGCAGGGGAGCATGGCTACACCTTC
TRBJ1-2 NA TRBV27 CASSIGRANGYTF TGTGCCAGCAGCATTGGGCGGGCGAATGGCTACACCTTC
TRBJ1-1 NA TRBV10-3 CAITERGGATEAFF TGTGCCATCACCGAAAGGGGGGGAGCCACTGAAGCTTTCTTT
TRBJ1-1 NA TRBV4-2 CASSVGGAEAFF TGTGCCAGCTCCGTAGGAGGAGCTGAAGCTTTCTTT
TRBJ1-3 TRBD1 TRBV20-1 CSARARGTGGSYSGNTIYF TGCAGTGCTAGAGCAAGGGGAACAGGGGGCTCCTACTCTGGAAACACCATATATTTT
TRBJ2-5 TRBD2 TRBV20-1 CSANSGGAGETQYF TGCAGTGCGAATAGCGGGGGGGCCGGGGAGACCCAGTACTTC
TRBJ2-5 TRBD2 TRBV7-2 CASSLTSGRGETQYF TGTGCCAGCAGCCTTACTAGCGGGAGAGGGGAGACCCAGTACTTC
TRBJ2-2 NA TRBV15 CATSRITPSTGELFF TGTGCCACCAGCAGAATAACTCCCTCCACCGGGGAGCTGTTTTTT
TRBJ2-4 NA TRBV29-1 CSVEAGRAKNIQYF TGCAGCGTTGAGGCGGGTAGGGCCAAAAACATTCAGTACTTC
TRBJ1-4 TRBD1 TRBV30 CAWTDRVGEKLFF TGTGCCTGGACCGACAGGGTCGGGGAAAAACTGTTTTTT
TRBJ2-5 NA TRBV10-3 CAISESRRIQETQYF TGTGCCATCAGTGAGTCGCGGAGGATTCAAGAGACCCAGTACTTC
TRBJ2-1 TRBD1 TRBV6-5 CASSLSLGDRGFLGYNEQFF TGTGCCAGCAGTTTGTCACTAGGGGACAGGGGGTTTTTAGGGTACAATGAGCAGTTCTTC